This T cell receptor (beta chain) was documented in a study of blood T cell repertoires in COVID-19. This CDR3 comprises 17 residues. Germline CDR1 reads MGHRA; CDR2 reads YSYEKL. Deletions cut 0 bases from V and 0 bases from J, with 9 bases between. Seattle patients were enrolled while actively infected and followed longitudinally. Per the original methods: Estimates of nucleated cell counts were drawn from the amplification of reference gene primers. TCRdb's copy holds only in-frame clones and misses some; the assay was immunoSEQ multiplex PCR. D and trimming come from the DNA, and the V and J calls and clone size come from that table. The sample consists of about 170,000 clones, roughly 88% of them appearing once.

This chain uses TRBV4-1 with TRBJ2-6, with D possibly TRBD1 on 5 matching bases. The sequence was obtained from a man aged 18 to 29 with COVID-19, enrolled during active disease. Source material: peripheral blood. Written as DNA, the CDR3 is TGCGCCAGCAGCCAAGAGACAGCTAGCTCTGGGGCCAACGTCCTGACTTTC. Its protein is CASSQETASSGANVLTF.